This TCR beta chain was captured in a study of cytomegalovirus exposure and HLA in healthy donors. Primers: 60 Vbeta forward and 13 Jbeta reverse. In the authors' methods: Unique TCR beta chains totaled some 80 million in a later count, with roughly 11 million of them shared. Some clones are missing from TCRdb's copy, which holds only in-frame ones; the method was immunoSEQ multiplex PCR. V, J and clone size reflect that table, while D and trimming were determined from the DNA. The table lists approximately 61,000 clones, 78% of them singletons. Germline assignment: CDR1 GTSNPN and CDR2 SVGIG (reference sequence). V shed 3 bases, J shed 6 bases, and the junction held 4 bases outside the gene matches. The CDR3 extends over 13 amino acids. Study-wide results and caveats: A prior analysis recorded that most TCR beta V segments were productive about 90% or about 30% of the time. It was reportedly the case that the classifier diagnosed cytomegalovirus status with high specificity and sensitivity. The study flagged 150 to 200 TCR beta chains as cytomegalovirus-associated.

About this clone: Antigen: not known.

The sequenced material came from PBMCs. The sequence came from a man between 18 and 29 years old in good health and CMV-seropositive. The rearrangement uses TRBV30 and TRBJ2-1, with 8 bases that match TRBD2. The DNA for the CDR3 is TGTGCCTGGAGCCTCGGGGGGGGCAATGAGCAGTTCTTC. Translation: CAWSLGGGNEQFF.